The rows below give T cell receptor beta chains drawn from one sample of a study of blood T cells in healthy people across ages. TCRdb used MiXCR to reprocess the 5' RACE reads, holding one entry per CDR3 protein. Counted here are 750,000 to 950,000 distinct CDR3 sequences, approximately 53% occurring once; the ten biggest clones make up approximately 40%. The sequenced material came from blood. The receptors shown here come from a man aged 80 or over in good health. Both conserved end residues are part of each CDR3. Fields, in order: clone size, J gene, V gene, CDR3 protein. The size field is filled for only some rows; it gives once, few, many or a size class.

size: NA; J: TRBJ2-2; V: TRBV20-1; CDR3: CSAKSGSNTGELFF
size: NA; J: TRBJ2-7; V: TRBV7-6; CDR3: CASSPMYGATNYEQYF
size: NA; J: TRBJ2-4; V: TRBV20-1; CDR3: CSAEGPSRSGIQYF
size: once; J: TRBJ2-6; V: TRBV24-1; CDR3: CATSDGGAAGANVLTF
size: NA; J: TRBJ2-4; V: TRBV3-1; CDR3: CASSQVLAGGREQYF
size: many; J: TRBJ2-4; V: TRBV3-1; CDR3: CASSPTENIQYF
size: few; J: TRBJ2-1; V: TRBV3-1; CDR3: CASSLETSGGYNEQFF
size: few; J: TRBJ1-2; V: TRBV20-1; CDR3: CSARARGYYGYTF
size: NA; J: TRBJ2-5; V: TRBV6-5; CDR3: CASSGLAGRETQYF
size: NA; J: TRBJ2-7; V: TRBV15; CDR3: CATSSSLRDRGKTYEQYF
size: NA; J: TRBJ2-4; V: TRBV28; CDR3: CASSPPGRLPWGYF
size: NA; J: TRBJ2-5; V: TRBV2; CDR3: CASSGFSGRINEQYF
size: few; J: TRBJ2-1; V: TRBV10-3; CDR3: CAIREDNYNEQFF
size: NA; J: TRBJ2-7; V: TRBV20-1; CDR3: CSARVAPSYNEQYF
size: NA; J: TRBJ2-5; V: TRBV4-2; CDR3: CASSPGSLLGVGSQETQYF
size: NA; J: TRBJ2-5; V: TRBV7-2; CDR3: CASSLALAAGEQYF
size: NA; J: TRBJ2-1; V: TRBV20-1; CDR3: CSAQMGRGNNNEQFF
size: NA; J: TRBJ2-6; V: TRBV5-1; CDR3: CANSLGTASSGANVLTF
size: once; J: TRBJ2-1; V: TRBV13; CDR3: CASSPNLGLAGGPYNEQFF
size: NA; J: TRBJ1-2; V: TRBV9; CDR3: CASSDPGTGTLYGYTF
size: NA; J: NA; V: TRBV18; CDR3: CASSGPGTGPYEQYF
size: NA; J: TRBJ1-1; V: TRBV29-1; CDR3: CSVNTLTANTEAFF
size: NA; J: TRBJ2-4; V: TRBV3-1; CDR3: CASSRGDLQLAKNIQYF
size: NA; J: TRBJ2-1; V: TRBV6-1; CDR3: CASNLARGSYTEQFF
size: NA; J: TRBJ2-3; V: TRBV4-1; CDR3: CASSQGRMERRNAYF
size: NA; J: TRBJ1-2; V: TRBV27; CDR3: CASSAQTGEGGYTF
size: NA; J: TRBJ2-7; V: TRBV20-1; CDR3: CSADGQGTRSSYEQYF
size: NA; J: TRBJ2-1; V: TRBV9; CDR3: CASSPSIASGSGEQFF
size: NA; J: TRBJ1-1; V: TRBV6-5; CDR3: CASRRGGGNTEAFF
size: NA; J: TRBJ1-6; V: TRBV7-9; CDR3: CASSHRDFNSPLHF
size: few; J: TRBJ2-5; V: TRBV4-3; CDR3: CASSQDCASEEGRTPQETQYF
size: NA; J: TRBJ1-2; V: TRBV6-5; CDR3: CASRRGTGDGYGYTF
size: few; J: TRBJ2-1; V: TRBV6-1; CDR3: CAPAGTSGNVPFDEQFF